This record covers a single TCR beta chain. The antigen is unknown. The sample comes from a study of regulatory T cells in long-lasting Graves disease. Time point described: newly diagnosed GD, antithyroid drugs for less than 3 months. RNA from PBMCs was the source of the TCR library. Patients were from an endocrinology department in Xi'an, China. Study-level points and caveats: Segments TRBV28, TRBJ1-2 and TRBJ2-5 showed preferential usage in persistent disease.

The CDR3 is 15 residues long. V was pared by 4 bases and J by 4 bases, with 6 bases of the junction left unmatched. Germline V CDR1 and CDR2: KGHDR, SFDVKD. Combining iRepertoire HTBI primers with Arm-PCR of CDR3 regions, the authors built TCR beta libraries. Each CDR3 protein gets one entry after TCRdb re-called the multiplex PCR reads with MiXCR. The sample includes 250,000 to 300,000 distinct CDR3 sequences, approximately 20% seen only once; the top ten take 14%. The data were also submitted as part of a second study, on T cells in Graves' hyperthyroidism and ophthalmopathy.

This rearrangement joins TRBV24-1 to TRBJ1-5; 7 bases fit TRBD1. The sequenced sample was peripheral blood mononuclear cells (PBMCs), obtained at new diagnosis, from a patient treated with antithyroid drugs. This clonotype was sampled from a woman in her 30s with Graves disease. CDR3 amino acids: CATSDPRGVNQPQHF. DNA for the CDR3: TGTGCCACCAGTGACCCCAGGGGGGTAAATCAGCCCCAGCATTTT.